The 8 T cell receptor beta chains reported below all come from one sample, sequenced in a study of Graves' ophthalmopathy and Graves' hyperthyroidism. As the template, RNA transcripts were used to amplify TCR beta CDR3 regions. First-round RT-PCR employed HTBI primers, with a second-round multiplex PCR after it. Each CDR3 protein gets one entry after TCRdb re-called the multiplex PCR reads with MiXCR. The sample has about 740,000 distinct CDR3 sequences, roughly 40% seen once; the top ten hold 44%. The source material was peripheral blood. The source of these receptors is an adult man with Graves' ophthalmopathy.

This clonotype turned up a few times. The chain is built from TRBV9 and TRBJ2-7; the D gene is possibly TRBD1 (6 bases). V was pared by 6 bases and J by 5 bases, with 15 bases between. Germline values: CDR1 SGDLS, CDR2 YYNGEE. The CDR3 length is 13 residues. The CDR3 is CASTLGYRDEQYF. CDR3 in DNA: TGTGCCAGCACTTTAGGGTACAGGGACGAGCAGTACTTC.

The chain carries TRBV20-1 and TRBJ1-2, with TRBD1 matching 7 bases. The CDR3 runs 13 residues. CDR1 is DFQATT and CDR2 is SNEGSKA in the germline V gene (reference sequence). Trimming removed 5 bases from V and 5 bases from J; junction bases left unmatched: 8. The CDR3 is CSAYKKGAYGYTF. The CDR3 DNA follows: TGCAGTGCTTATAAGAAGGGGGCTTATGGCTACACCTTC.

The sample holds many counts of this clonotype. The gene calls are TRBV20-1 and TRBJ1-6; no reliable D call. The CDR3 spans 13 residues. V lost 1 base to trimming and J lost 8 bases, with 9 bases between them. CDR1 DFQATT and CDR2 SNEGSKA come from the germline V gene (reference sequence). This chain's CDR3 is CSARVSRYSPLHF. The CDR3 nucleotides are TGCAGTGCTAGAGTGTCGAGATATTCACCCCTCCACTTT.

This clonotype was detected many times. V gene TRBV5-4 combines with J gene TRBJ2-7; 11 bases fit TRBD2. Germline CDR1 and CDR2: SGHNT and YYREEE (reference sequence). This CDR3 has 15 residues. V trimming: 0 bases; J trimming: 2 bases; junction bases outside the gene matches: 1. The CDR3 sequence: CASSLALAGAYEQYF. In DNA, the CDR3 is TGTGCCAGCAGCTTGGCACTAGCGGGGGCCTACGAGCAGTACTTC.

This clonotype has a handful of counts. This chain uses TRBV7-9 with TRBJ2-2, with 10 nucleotides matching TRBD2. Unmatched junction bases numbered 4, after V lost 5 bases and J lost 1 base. This CDR3 has 16 amino acids. Germline lookup yields CDR1 SEHNR and CDR2 FQNEAQ (reference sequence). This chain's CDR3 is CASSARTSGNTGELFF. Here the CDR3 DNA reads TGTGCCAGCAGCGCCCGGACTAGCGGGAACACCGGGGAGCTGTTTTTT.

The chain has TRBV7-9 and TRBJ2-7, with D possibly TRBD2 on 6 matching bases. Germline CDR1 is SEHNR and CDR2 is FQNEAQ (reference sequence). The CDR3 loop spans 15 amino acids. Trimming pared 6 bases from V and 0 bases from J, leaving 15 bases between. CDR3 sequence (DNA): TGTGCCAGCAGTTACTCTCGGGAGTTCTCCTACGAGCAGTACTTC. As protein: CASSYSREFSYEQYF.

There are a few counts of this clonotype. A much larger clone sits a single nucleotide away, making a read error possible. V is TRBV27 and J is TRBJ2-7, with D uncertain. V gave up 6 bases and J gave up 3 bases, with 6 bases separating them. In germline, CDR1 is MNHEY, CDR2 SMNVEV (reference sequence). CDR3 length equals 11 residues. CDR3 coding DNA: TGTGCCAGCAGCAACGTCTACGAGCAGTACTTC. Its translation is CASSNVYEQYF.

V and J are TRBV9 and TRBJ1-2, with D possibly TRBD1 on 6 matching bases. The CDR3 covers 15 residues. Between the trimmed V and J ends, which lost 0 bases and 7 bases, there was a span of 16 bases. CDR1 is SGDLS and CDR2 is YYNGEE in the germline V gene. CDR3 region: CASSVESDSRSGYTF. The CDR3 nucleotides read TGTGCCAGCAGCGTAGAGTCGGACAGCAGGTCTGGCTACACCTTC.